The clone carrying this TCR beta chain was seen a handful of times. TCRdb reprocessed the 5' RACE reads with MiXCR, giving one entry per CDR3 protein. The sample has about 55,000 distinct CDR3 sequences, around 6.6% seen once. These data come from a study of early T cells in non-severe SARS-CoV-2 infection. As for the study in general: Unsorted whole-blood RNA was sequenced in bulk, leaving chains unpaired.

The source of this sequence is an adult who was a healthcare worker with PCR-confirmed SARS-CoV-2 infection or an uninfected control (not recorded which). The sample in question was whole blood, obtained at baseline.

The CDR3 reads CASSPPAPVGSYEQYF. The DNA of the CDR3 is TGTGCCAGCTCACCACCGGCTCCCGTGGGATCCTACGAGCAGTACTTC. This rearrangement joins TRBV18 to TRBJ2-7; D is unclear. Germline CDR1 KGHSH, CDR2 LQKENI. This CDR3 has 16 amino acids. V lost 0 bases to trimming and J lost 1 base, with 13 bases between them.